These T cell receptor beta chains were read from a single sample in a study of molecular identifiers for immune sequencing clone quantification. TCRdb passed the PCR reads through MiXCR, listing each CDR3 protein once. The sample includes tens of thousands of distinct CDR3 sequences, around a fifth of them seen just once. What was sequenced was naive CD8+ T cells from blood, with Jurkat cell RNA spiked in. The receptors stem from a human donor in good health. Some libraries in this study had Jurkat cell RNA spiked in. The CDR3 runs from the conserved cysteine through the conserved F or W. D genes are given only for firm matches. A clone size is listed for some rows: how often the clone was seen (once, few, many), or a class if it is expanded.

clone_size	v_call	j_call	d_call	cdr3_nt	cdr3_aa
many	TRBV30	TRBJ1-5	NA	TGTGCCTTCCAAGTTAGCAATCAGCCCCAGCATTTT	CAFQVSNQPQHF
many	TRBV14	TRBJ2-7	NA	TGTGCCAGCAGCCAAGTCCCGGGGAGCCACAACAACTACGAGCAGTACTTC	CASSQVPGSHNNYEQYF
many	TRBV19	TRBJ1-5	TRBD1	TGTGCCAGTAGTTCAAGACAGGGGATCGGTCAGCCCCAGCATTTT	CASSSRQGIGQPQHF
NA	TRBV28	TRBJ2-3	NA	TGTGCCAGCAGCCTCTGGCGAGCCACAGATACGCAGTATTTT	CASSLWRATDTQYF
many	TRBV12-3/TRBV12-4	TRBJ1-5	TRBD1	TGTGCCAGCAGTACCCGACAGGGTATCGGTGATCAGCCCCAGCATTTT	CASSTRQGIGDQPQHF
many	TRBV13	TRBJ2-7	TRBD2	TGTGCCAGCAGCCCGGGACAGCTAAGACTAGCGGGACTCCGCTCCTACGAGCAGTACTTC	CASSPGQLRLAGLRSYEQYF
many	TRBV4-1	TRBJ2-1	TRBD2	TGCGCCAGCAGCCAGAGGCTAGCGGGAACCCACTCCTACAATGAGCAGTTCTTC	CASSQRLAGTHSYNEQFF
NA	TRBV27	TRBJ2-7	NA	TGTGCCAGCAGTTTTAGTGGTCGAGGGGTTTACGAGCAGTACTTC	CASSFSGRGVYEQYF
few	TRBV27	TRBJ2-7	NA	TGTGCCAGCAGTTTAGGCGCGAGAGCCTACGAGCAGTACTTC	CASSLGARAYEQYF
many	TRBV6-2/TRBV6-3	TRBJ2-5	NA	TGTGCCAGCAGTTCGGCCCTGTACCAAGAGACCCAGTACTTC	CASSSALYQETQYF
many	TRBV5-6	TRBJ2-3	NA	TGTGCCAGCAGCTTGGAACTACACACAGATACGCAGTATTTT	CASSLELHTDTQYF
many	TRBV5-4	TRBJ2-7	TRBD2	TGTGCCAGCAGCTTGATCGCGGGAGCAGTGTACGAGCAGTACTTC	CASSLIAGAVYEQYF
many	TRBV6-5	TRBJ2-7	NA	TGTGCCAGCAGGCCTCTAGCGTCGGGAGCGTACGAGCAGTACTTC	CASRPLASGAYEQYF
many	TRBV28	TRBJ2-1	TRBD2	TGTGCCAGCAGTTTATTAGGTCTAGCGGGAGGGCCGAGTGAGCAGTTCTTC	CASSLLGLAGGPSEQFF
many	TRBV27	TRBJ2-7	TRBD1	TGTGCCAGCAGCTCGGGACAGGACTACGAGCAGTACTTC	CASSSGQDYEQYF
many	TRBV20-1	TRBJ2-5	NA	TGCAGTGCTAGAGGCCCCCCCGTCGGGGGCTGGGAGACCCAGTACTTC	CSARGPPVGGWETQYF
many	TRBV4-1	TRBJ1-5	NA	TGCGCCAGCAGCCAAGGTCCGACAGGTGGGCAGCCCCAGCATTTT	CASSQGPTGGQPQHF
many	TRBV7-6	TRBJ1-5	TRBD1	TGTGCCAGCAGCGCGGGACAGGGAGGCAATCAGCCCCAGCATTTT	CASSAGQGGNQPQHF
many	TRBV4-3	TRBJ2-5	TRBD1	TGCGCCAGCAGCCGTACAGGGGGCCGGGAGACCCAGTACTTC	CASSRTGGRETQYF
many	TRBV27	TRBJ2-1	TRBD2	TGTGCCAGCAGTTTACTCGGGGGGTCCTACAATGAGCAGTTCTTC	CASSLLGGSYNEQFF
many	TRBV5-1	TRBJ2-3	NA	TGCGCCAGCAGCTTGGTGGGTCACACAGATACGCAGTATTTT	CASSLVGHTDTQYF
many	TRBV4-1	TRBJ2-3	NA	TGCGCCAGCAGCCTAATAGCGGCGGCAGATACGCAGTATTTT	CASSLIAAADTQYF
many	TRBV28	TRBJ2-6	NA	TGTGCCAGCAGTACACCGGTGGCTGCTGGGGCCAACGTCCTGACTTTC	CASSTPVAAGANVLTF
many	TRBV7-9	TRBJ2-7	NA	TGTGCCAGCAGCTTTGTGCAGAAGTACGAGCAGTACTTC	CASSFVQKYEQYF
NA	TRBV6-2/TRBV6-3	TRBJ1-2	NA	TGTGCCAGCAGTTACCGCCAGACGGAGGGGGAATATGGCTACACCTTC	CASSYRQTEGEYGYTF
many	TRBV12-3/TRBV12-4	TRBJ2-7	NA	TGTGCCAGCAGTTTAGGCGGGGTCGACGAGCAGTACTTC	CASSLGGVDEQYF
many	TRBV29-1	TRBJ2-7	NA	TGCAGCGTTGAAGATCAGGGGAGCTACGAGCAGTACTTC	CSVEDQGSYEQYF
many	TRBV12-3/TRBV12-4	TRBJ1-3	NA	TGTGCCAGCAGATCCGACGGCTCTGGAAACACCATATATTTT	CASRSDGSGNTIYF
many	TRBV7-9	TRBJ2-7	TRBD1	TGTGCCAGCAGCTTAACAGGGGGCAGGACCTACGAGCAGTACTTC	CASSLTGGRTYEQYF
many	TRBV20-1	TRBJ2-4	NA	TGCAGTGCTAGCCTAGCGACCAAAAACATTCAGTACTTC	CSASLATKNIQYF
many	TRBV4-3	TRBJ1-1	NA	TGCGCCAGCAGCCAAGATGTGGGAGCGCCTAGCGCTGAAGCTTTCTTT	CASSQDVGAPSAEAFF
many	TRBV28	TRBJ1-5	NA	TGTGCCAGCAGCTCTATAACTGGGTTACAGCCCCAGCATTTT	CASSSITGLQPQHF
many	TRBV19	TRBJ2-2	NA	TGTGCCAGTAGTATTGCTGGGGTCACCGGGGAGCTGTTTTTT	CASSIAGVTGELFF
many	TRBV7-9	TRBJ1-6	NA	TGTGCCAGCAGCCTGGGATCCTCTAGCTCACCCCTCCACTTT	CASSLGSSSSPLHF
many	TRBV6-2/TRBV6-3	TRBJ2-5	TRBD1	TGTGCCAGCAGCCGCCTTGGGACAGCTTTCCAAGAGACCCAGTACTTC	CASSRLGTAFQETQYF
many	TRBV4-3	TRBJ2-3	NA	TGCGCCAGCAGCAAATGGGGCGGACGCACAGATACGCAGTATTTT	CASSKWGGRTDTQYF
many	TRBV7-9	TRBJ1-2	NA	TGTGCCAGCAGTAACTCAGGATTTAACTATGGCTACACCTTC	CASSNSGFNYGYTF
many	TRBV13	TRBJ1-5	NA	TGTGCCAGCAGCTCAAAAGGGGTTGTCAATCAGCCCCAGCATTTT	CASSSKGVVNQPQHF
many	TRBV28	TRBJ1-1	NA	TGTGCCATAGCTAGGGATGCGTGGCGGAACACTGAAGCTTTCTTT	CAIARDAWRNTEAFF
many	TRBV12-3/TRBV12-4	TRBJ2-1	TRBD2	TGTGCCAGCAGTTTAGCGGCGGGGGACTCCTACAATGAGCAGTTCTTC	CASSLAAGDSYNEQFF
many	TRBV6-2/TRBV6-3	TRBJ1-5	NA	TGTGCCAGCAGCCTGACAGTTACCGGTCAGCCCCAGCATTTT	CASSLTVTGQPQHF
many	TRBV7-2	TRBJ2-1	NA	TGTGCCAGCAGCTTAGAGGCAAATGAGCAGTTCTTC	CASSLEANEQFF
many	TRBV7-9	TRBJ2-1	NA	TGTGCCAGCAGCTTAGAATCTAATGAGCAGTTCTTC	CASSLESNEQFF
NA	TRBV7-2	TRBJ1-5	NA	TGTGCCAGCAGCTTAGCCCTAACCTCTGGGTCGAAACATTCAGCGGGCGCTAGCACAGATACGCAGCATTTT	CASSLALTSGSKHSAGASTDTQHF
many	TRBV10-3	TRBJ2-7	TRBD1	TGTGCCATCAGTGAGTCAACAGGGGGTGGGTACGAGCAGTACTTC	CAISESTGGGYEQYF
few	TRBV12-3/TRBV12-4	TRBJ2-2	TRBD1	TGTGCCAGCAGACGGGCAGGGGGTGGTACCGGGGAGCTGTTTTTT	CASRRAGGGTGELFF